The rows below give T cell receptor beta chains drawn from one sample of a study of shared clonotypes between healthy human individuals. Assay used: immunoSEQ multiplex PCR; TCRdb lists only in-frame clones, some missing. The table lists roughly 480,000 clones, 79% of them singletons. Material for sequencing was PBMCs. All receptors come from a woman between 40 and 55 years old in good health. Some clones in this sample may be carry-over from other donors' samples. CDR3s include the opening cysteine and the closing phenylalanine or tryptophan. The order of the fields is clone size, V gene, D gene, J gene, CDR3 DNA, CDR3 protein. D genes are given only for firm matches. Rows may omit the clone size; those that give it use once, few, many or a size class.

size: .
V: TRBV7-2
D: .
J: TRBJ2-5
DNA: TGTGCCAGCAGCCCCTGGAGTAGCCAAGAGACCCAGTACTTC
CDR3: CASSPWSSQETQYF

size: .
V: TRBV2
D: .
J: TRBJ2-3
DNA: TGTGCCAGCAGTTCGGGACGGTCGAGGACGCAGTATTTT
CDR3: CASSSGRSRTQYF

size: .
V: TRBV18
D: TRBD2
J: TRBJ2-1
DNA: TGTGCCAGCTCACCACCGGGACTAGAGTACAATGAGCAGTTCTTC
CDR3: CASSPPGLEYNEQFF

size: once
V: TRBV5-1
D: .
J: TRBJ2-3
DNA: TGCGCCAGCAGCTTGGCCACCGGGGTGGGCACAGATACGCAGTATTTT
CDR3: CASSLATGVGTDTQYF

size: .
V: TRBV5-4
D: TRBD2
J: TRBJ2-7
DNA: TGTGCCAGCAGCACATTAGCGGGAGGTATCCTGATACACTACGAGCAGTACTTC
CDR3: CASSTLAGGILIHYEQYF

size: .
V: TRBV7-3
D: .
J: TRBJ2-3
DNA: TGTGCCAGCAGCTTATCCGTACTAGCAGGCACAGATACGCAGTATTTT
CDR3: CASSLSVLAGTDTQYF

size: .
V: TRBV5-6
D: .
J: TRBJ1-2
DNA: TGTGCCAGCAGCTTGGGCCGAGAATATGGCTACACCTTC
CDR3: CASSLGREYGYTF

size: .
V: TRBV19
D: .
J: TRBJ1-5
DNA: TGTGCCAGTACTGGACTAAGACAACCCAATCAGCCCCAGCATTTT
CDR3: CASTGLRQPNQPQHF

size: .
V: TRBV19
D: TRBD2
J: TRBJ2-7
DNA: TGTGCCAGTAGTAGAGGCCCCGGGGGGTACGAGCAGTACTTC
CDR3: CASSRGPGGYEQYF

size: .
V: TRBV28
D: TRBD2
J: TRBJ2-7
DNA: TGTGCCAGCAGTTTATCGGGAGGAATTTACGAGCAGTACTTC
CDR3: CASSLSGGIYEQYF

size: few
V: TRBV6-1
D: TRBD1
J: TRBJ2-7
DNA: TGTGCCACCGACCGGGACAGAGTCTCCTACGAGCAGTACTTC
CDR3: CATDRDRVSYEQYF

size: .
V: TRBV11-2
D: TRBD2
J: TRBJ2-5
DNA: TGTGCCAGCAGCCCCGGACTAGTGGGGACCCAGTACTTC
CDR3: CASSPGLVGTQYF

size: .
V: TRBV7-7
D: .
J: TRBJ2-2
DNA: TGTGCCAGCAGCCCAGGGGGGGCGAACACCGGGGAGCTGTTTTTT
CDR3: CASSPGGANTGELFF

size: few
V: TRBV5-1
D: TRBD2
J: TRBJ2-7
DNA: TGCGCCAGCAGCTTGCGACTAGCGGGAGAAGGGGGCTACGAGCAGTACTTC
CDR3: CASSLRLAGEGGYEQYF

size: .
V: TRBV10-3
D: TRBD2
J: TRBJ2-5
DNA: TGTGCCATCGCGCCAGCGGGAGTGGAGACCCAGTACTTC
CDR3: CAIAPAGVETQYF

size: .
V: TRBV10-1
D: .
J: TRBJ2-7
DNA: TGCGCCTCCGTCGACCTTGGAGTATCCTACGAGCAGTACTTC
CDR3: CASVDLGVSYEQYF

size: .
V: TRBV7-2
D: .
J: TRBJ1-2
DNA: TGTGCCAGCAGCCCCCGTCCGACCGGCTACACCTTC
CDR3: CASSPRPTGYTF

size: .
V: TRBV2
D: TRBD2
J: TRBJ2-5
DNA: TGTGCCAGCAGTGAAAGGACTAGCGGGAGAGGAGAGACCCAGTACTTC
CDR3: CASSERTSGRGETQYF

size: .
V: TRBV28
D: TRBD1
J: TRBJ1-1
DNA: TGTGCCATCACCCCACAGGGGGTTATCATGAACACTGAAGCTTTCTTT
CDR3: CAITPQGVIMNTEAFF

size: .
V: TRBV18
D: TRBD1
J: TRBJ1-5
DNA: TGTGCCAGCTCATCCGCAGGGGGAAATCAGCCCCAGCATTTT
CDR3: CASSSAGGNQPQHF

size: few
V: TRBV30
D: .
J: TRBJ1-1
DNA: TGTGCCTGGAGACAAGAGGGGAGGGCTGAAGCTTTCTTT
CDR3: CAWRQEGRAEAFF

size: .
V: TRBV2
D: TRBD1
J: TRBJ2-7
DNA: TGTGCCAGCAGTGAGGGACAGTTCAACGAGCAGTACTTC
CDR3: CASSEGQFNEQYF

size: .
V: TRBV27
D: TRBD2
J: TRBJ2-1
DNA: TGTGCCAGCAGTTTATGGGGCGGGAGGGCCATCTACAATGAGCAGTTCTTC
CDR3: CASSLWGGRAIYNEQFF

size: .
V: TRBV30
D: .
J: TRBJ1-2
DNA: TGTGCCTGGAGTGTCTTTAATGGCTACACCTTC
CDR3: CAWSVFNGYTF

size: .
V: TRBV7-2
D: .
J: TRBJ1-2
DNA: TGTGCCAGCAGCCGGCTGGGGGTGGGGTATGGCTACACCTTC
CDR3: CASSRLGVGYGYTF

size: .
V: TRBV7-9
D: TRBD1
J: TRBJ1-2
DNA: TGTGCCAGCAGATGGCCCGGGACAGGGGAGGATGGCTACACCTTC
CDR3: CASRWPGTGEDGYTF

size: .
V: TRBV2
D: .
J: TRBJ1-2
DNA: TGTGCCAGCAGACCCAGGGCTCCCTATGGCTACACCTTC
CDR3: CASRPRAPYGYTF

size: .
V: TRBV7-9
D: .
J: TRBJ2-1
DNA: TGTGCCAGCAGTTCCCCGAGGGCAAGAGACTACAATGAGCAGTTCTTC
CDR3: CASSSPRARDYNEQFF

size: .
V: TRBV28
D: .
J: TRBJ2-7
DNA: TGTGCCAGTTGGGCTAATTCCTACGAGCAGTGCTTC
CDR3: CASWANSYEQCF

size: once
V: TRBV28
D: .
J: TRBJ2-3
DNA: TGTGCCAGCAGTTTTCCGACTAGCACAGATACGCAGTATTTT
CDR3: CASSFPTSTDTQYF

size: .
V: TRBV28
D: TRBD2
J: TRBJ2-5
DNA: TGTGCCAGCAGCACCACGCGCGGGGGGCGACAAGAGACCCAGTACTTC
CDR3: CASSTTRGGRQETQYF

size: .
V: TRBV30
D: TRBD1
J: TRBJ1-6
DNA: TGTGCCTGGACAGGGGGGAATAATTCACCCCTCCACTTT
CDR3: CAWTGGNNSPLHF

size: .
V: TRBV28
D: .
J: TRBJ2-1
DNA: TGTGCCAGCAGCAGCGGTTCGCAGTCAAGCGGGTACAATGAGCAGTTCTTC
CDR3: CASSSGSQSSGYNEQFF

size: few
V: TRBV11-2
D: TRBD1
J: TRBJ1-2
DNA: TGTGCCAGCAGCAAAGCCGGGACAGGCTATGGCTACACCTTC
CDR3: CASSKAGTGYGYTF

size: once
V: TRBV11-2
D: .
J: TRBJ1-3
DNA: TGTGCCAGCAGCTTAGTTAGAGACACTGGAAACACCATATATTTT
CDR3: CASSLVRDTGNTIYF

size: .
V: TRBV30
D: .
J: TRBJ2-3
DNA: TGTGCCTGGTTGGGGGCCAACACAGATACGCAGTATTTT
CDR3: CAWLGANTDTQYF

size: .
V: TRBV11-2
D: .
J: TRBJ1-2
DNA: TGTGCCAGCAGGCCCGGGGTTACAGCTAGGGGCTACACCTTC
CDR3: CASRPGVTARGYTF

size: .
V: TRBV15
D: .
J: TRBJ2-7
DNA: TGTGCCACCAGCAGAGGCACGACTGTCTCCTACGAGCAGTACTTC
CDR3: CATSRGTTVSYEQYF

size: .
V: TRBV6-6
D: .
J: TRBJ2-3
DNA: TGTGCCAGCAGTTATCGGAGCGCCCCAGATACGCAGTATTTT
CDR3: CASSYRSAPDTQYF

size: .
V: TRBV9
D: TRBD1
J: TRBJ2-7
DNA: TGTGCCAGCAGCCCCCGGGACAGGGGATACGAGCAGTACTTC
CDR3: CASSPRDRGYEQYF